This T cell receptor beta chain was recovered during a study of T-cell memory formation after mild COVID-19. Constant-segment primers served in 5'RACE that generated TCR alpha and TCR beta cDNA libraries bearing sample barcodes and UMIs. MiXCR was run by TCRdb on the 5' RACE reads, yielding one entry per CDR3 protein. Of hundreds of thousands of distinct CDR3 sequences listed, approximately 23% are singletons. The CDR3 contains 15 residues. V lost 2 bases to trimming and J lost 4 bases; unmatched junction nucleotides: 4. Per the germline V gene, CDR1 is SGHTA and CDR2 is FQGTGA. This clonotype was detected only a few times.

The TCR sequence derives from an adult woman who had mild COVID-19 (a few samples of this study predate the infection). Cell type and time point are not known. V usage is TRBV7-3 and J usage is TRBJ2-3, with TRBD2 identical over 9 bases. Specimen: PBMCs or a T cell subset sorted from them (not recorded which). The DNA for the CDR3 is TGTGCCAGCAGCTTACAAGCGGGAGGCCCAGATACGCAGTATTTT. Amino acids: CASSLQAGGPDTQYF.